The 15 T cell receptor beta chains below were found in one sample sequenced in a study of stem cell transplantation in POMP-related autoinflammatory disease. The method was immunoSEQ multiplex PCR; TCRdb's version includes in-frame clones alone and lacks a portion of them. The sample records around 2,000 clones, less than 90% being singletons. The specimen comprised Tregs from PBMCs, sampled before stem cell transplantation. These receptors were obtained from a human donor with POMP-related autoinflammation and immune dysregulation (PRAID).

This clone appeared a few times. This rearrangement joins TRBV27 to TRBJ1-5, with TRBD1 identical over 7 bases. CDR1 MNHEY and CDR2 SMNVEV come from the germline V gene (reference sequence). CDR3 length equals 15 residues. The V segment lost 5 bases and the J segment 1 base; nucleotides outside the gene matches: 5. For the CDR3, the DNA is TGTGCCAGCAGTCCTCGACAGGGAAGCAATCAGCCCCAGCATTTT. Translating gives CASSPRQGSNQPQHF.

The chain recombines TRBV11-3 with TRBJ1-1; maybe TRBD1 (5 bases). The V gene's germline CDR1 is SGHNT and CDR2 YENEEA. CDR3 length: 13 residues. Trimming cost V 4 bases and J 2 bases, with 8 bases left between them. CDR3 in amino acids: CASSSRVNTEAFF. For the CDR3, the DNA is TGTGCCAGCAGCTCCAGGGTTAACACTGAAGCTTTCTTT.

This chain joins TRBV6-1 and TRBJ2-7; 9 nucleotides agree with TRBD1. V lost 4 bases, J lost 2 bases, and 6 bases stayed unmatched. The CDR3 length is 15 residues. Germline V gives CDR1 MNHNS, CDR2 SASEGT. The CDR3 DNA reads TGTGCCAGCAGTGCCCGGGACAGGGTTACCTACGAGCAGTACTTC. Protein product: CASSARDRVTYEQYF.

The CDR3 loop reads CASSQVLGGSETQYF. The CDR3 DNA reads TGTGCCAGCAGCCAAGTATTGGGGGGCAGTGAGACCCAGTACTTC. The rearrangement joins TRBV14 to TRBJ2-5; D is tentatively TRBD1 or TRBD2 (6 bases each). CDR3 length equals 15 residues. Trimming removed 1 base from V and 5 bases from J, with 14 bases in between. The germline CDR1 and CDR2 sequences are SGHDN and FVKESK.

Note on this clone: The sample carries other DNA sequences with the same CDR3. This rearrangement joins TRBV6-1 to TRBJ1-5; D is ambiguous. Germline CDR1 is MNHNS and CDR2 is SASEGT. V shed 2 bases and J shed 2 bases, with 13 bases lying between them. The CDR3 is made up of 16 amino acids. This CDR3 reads CASSETWGRGNQPQHF. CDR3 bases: TGTGCCAGCAGTGAAACGTGGGGAAGGGGCAATCAGCCCCAGCATTTT.

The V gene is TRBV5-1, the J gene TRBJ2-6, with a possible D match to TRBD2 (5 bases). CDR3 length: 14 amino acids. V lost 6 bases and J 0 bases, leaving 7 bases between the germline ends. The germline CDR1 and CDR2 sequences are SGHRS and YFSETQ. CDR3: CASKAGSGANVLTF. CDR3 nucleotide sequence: TGCGCCAGCAAGGCGGGCTCTGGGGCCAACGTCCTGACTTTC.

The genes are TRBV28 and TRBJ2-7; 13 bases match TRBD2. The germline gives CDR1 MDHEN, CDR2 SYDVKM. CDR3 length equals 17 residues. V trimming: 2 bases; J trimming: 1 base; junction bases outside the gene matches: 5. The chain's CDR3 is CASSLLGLAGKSYEQYF. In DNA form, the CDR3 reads TGTGCCAGCAGTTTACTGGGACTAGCGGGAAAGTCCTACGAGCAGTACTTC.

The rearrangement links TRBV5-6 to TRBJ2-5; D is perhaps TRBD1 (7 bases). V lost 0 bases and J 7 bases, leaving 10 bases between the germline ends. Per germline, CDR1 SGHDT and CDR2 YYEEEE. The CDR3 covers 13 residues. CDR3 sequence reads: CASSLGQGGTQYF. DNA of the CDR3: TGTGCCAGCAGCTTGGGACAGGGAGGGACCCAGTACTTC.

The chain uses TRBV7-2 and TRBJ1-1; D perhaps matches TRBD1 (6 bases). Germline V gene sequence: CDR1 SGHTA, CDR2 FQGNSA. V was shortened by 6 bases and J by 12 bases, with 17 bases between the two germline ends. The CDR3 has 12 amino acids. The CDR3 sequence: CASSLRGAKTFF. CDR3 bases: TGTGCCAGCAGTCTGCGGGGGGCAAAGACTTTCTTT.

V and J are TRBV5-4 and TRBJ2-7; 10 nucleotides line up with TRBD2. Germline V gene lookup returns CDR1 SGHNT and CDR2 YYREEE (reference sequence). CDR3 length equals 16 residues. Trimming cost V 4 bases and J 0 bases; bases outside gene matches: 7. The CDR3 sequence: CASSQTGTSASYEQYF. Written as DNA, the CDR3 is TGTGCCAGCAGCCAAACCGGGACTAGCGCCTCCTACGAGCAGTACTTC.

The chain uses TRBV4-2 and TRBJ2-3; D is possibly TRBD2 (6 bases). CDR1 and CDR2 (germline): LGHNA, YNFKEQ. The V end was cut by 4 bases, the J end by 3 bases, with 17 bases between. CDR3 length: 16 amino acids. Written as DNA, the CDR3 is TGTGCCAGCAGCCGTTACCGGGACTCTTGGACAGATACGCAGTATTTT. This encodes CASSRYRDSWTDTQYF.

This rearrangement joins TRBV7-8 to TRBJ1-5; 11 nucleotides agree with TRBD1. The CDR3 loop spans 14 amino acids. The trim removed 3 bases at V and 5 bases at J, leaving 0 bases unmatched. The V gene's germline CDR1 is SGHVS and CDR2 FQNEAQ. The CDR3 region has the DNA TGTGCCAGCAGCTTGGACAGGGGGCATCAGCCCCAGCATTTT. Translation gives CASSLDRGHQPQHF.

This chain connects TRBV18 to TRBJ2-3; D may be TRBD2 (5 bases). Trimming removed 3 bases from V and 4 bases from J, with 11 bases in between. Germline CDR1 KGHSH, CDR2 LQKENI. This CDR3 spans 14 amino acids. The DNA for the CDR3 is TGTGCCAGCTCACCGAGTCTAGCTGCAGATACGCAGTATTTT. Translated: CASSPSLAADTQYF.

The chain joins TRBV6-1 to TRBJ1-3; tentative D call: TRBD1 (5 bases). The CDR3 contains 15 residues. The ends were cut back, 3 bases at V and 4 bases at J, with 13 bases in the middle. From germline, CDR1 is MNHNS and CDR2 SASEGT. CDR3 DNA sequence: TGTGCCAGCAGTGATCAGGGAAACTCCGGAAACACCATATATTTT. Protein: CASSDQGNSGNTIYF.

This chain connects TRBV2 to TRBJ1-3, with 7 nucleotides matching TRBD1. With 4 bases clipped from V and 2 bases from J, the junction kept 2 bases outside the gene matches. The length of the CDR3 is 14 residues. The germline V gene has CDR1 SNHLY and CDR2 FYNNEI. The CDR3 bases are TGTGCCAGCAGTGCCGGACAGGCTGGAAACACCATATATTTT. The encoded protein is CASSAGQAGNTIYF.